This TCR beta chain was recovered during a study of brain T cells in children with intractable seizures. Points from the study as a whole: Pre-surgery blood may have been undersampled, hiding some clones.

Notes on this clone: Its antigen is not identified.

Produced via immunoSEQ multiplex PCR; TCRdb's table is partial and in-frame only. The sample has around 80,000 clones; around nine tenths are singletons. Trimming removed 4 bases at V and 3 bases at J, with 7 bases between. Germline V gene sequence: CDR1 SGHTA, CDR2 FQGNSA. The length of the CDR3 is 13 residues. Only cases whose brain tissue showed the highest T cell transcript signatures were sequenced. The clonotype was recovered from a girl under 10 years old with Rasmussen encephalitis and intractable seizures. The chain carries TRBV7-2 and TRBJ1-3; D unclear. The material sequenced was peripheral blood, taken at surgery. The CDR3 DNA follows: TGTGCCAGCAGCTATGGAGTTGGAAACACCATATATTTT. The encoded protein is CASSYGVGNTIYF.